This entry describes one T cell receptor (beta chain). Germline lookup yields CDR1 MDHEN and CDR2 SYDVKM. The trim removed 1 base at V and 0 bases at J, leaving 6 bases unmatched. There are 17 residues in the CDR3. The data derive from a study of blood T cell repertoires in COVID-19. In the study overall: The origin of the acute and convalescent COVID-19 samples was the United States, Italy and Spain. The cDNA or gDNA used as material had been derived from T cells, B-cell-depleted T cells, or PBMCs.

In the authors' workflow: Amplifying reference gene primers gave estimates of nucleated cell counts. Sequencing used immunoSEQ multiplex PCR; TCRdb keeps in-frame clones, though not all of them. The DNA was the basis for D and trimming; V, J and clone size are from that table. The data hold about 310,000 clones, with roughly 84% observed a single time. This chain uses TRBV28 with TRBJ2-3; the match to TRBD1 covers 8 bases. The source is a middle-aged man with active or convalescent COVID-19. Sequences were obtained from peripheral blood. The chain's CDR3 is CASSLLQGAPSTDTQYF. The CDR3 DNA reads TGTGCCAGCAGTTTATTGCAGGGGGCCCCTAGCACAGATACGCAGTATTTT.